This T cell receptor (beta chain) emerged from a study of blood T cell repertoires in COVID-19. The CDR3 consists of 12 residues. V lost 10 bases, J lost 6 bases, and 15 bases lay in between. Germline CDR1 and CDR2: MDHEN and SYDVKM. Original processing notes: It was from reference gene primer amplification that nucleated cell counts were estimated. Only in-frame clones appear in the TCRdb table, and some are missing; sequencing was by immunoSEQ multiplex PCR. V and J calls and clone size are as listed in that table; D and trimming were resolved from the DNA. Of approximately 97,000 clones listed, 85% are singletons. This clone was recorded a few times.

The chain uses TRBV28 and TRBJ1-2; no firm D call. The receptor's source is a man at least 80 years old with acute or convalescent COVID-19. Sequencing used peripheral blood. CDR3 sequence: CAIQIRFNGYTF. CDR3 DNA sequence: TGTGCCATCCAAATCAGATTTAATGGCTACACCTTC.